Presented here are 19 T cell receptor beta chains from one specimen sequenced in a study of T cells in Graves' hyperthyroidism and ophthalmopathy. Authors of the study amplified TCR beta CDR3 regions from RNA transcripts. Primed by the HTBI set, a first-round RT-PCR was run on the TCR CDR3. TCRdb re-derived calls from the multiplex PCR reads in MiXCR, one entry per CDR3 protein. The sample shows about 400,000 distinct CDR3 sequences, 13% to 15% of them seen only once. What was sequenced was blood. These receptors were obtained from a woman in her twenties or thirties with Graves' ophthalmopathy.

This clonotype was detected ten times or more. The chain couples TRBV7-9 to TRBJ2-1; the D gene is possibly TRBD1 (5 bases). CDR1 is SEHNR and CDR2 is FQNEAQ in the germline V gene (reference sequence). Trimming stripped 1 base from V and 3 bases from J, with 10 bases between. The CDR3 extends over 15 amino acids. The CDR3 bases are TGTGCCAGCAGCTTAGATTCTAGGGGCTACAATGAGCAGTTCTTC. It is translated as CASSLDSRGYNEQFF.

This clonotype has at least ten counts. This sequence joins TRBV11-2 and TRBJ1-2; D ambiguous. CDR3 length: 15 amino acids. The germline V and J ends were trimmed by 4 bases and 4 bases, with 16 bases remaining between them. The germline gives CDR1 SGHAT, CDR2 FQNNGV. The CDR3 DNA reads as TGTGCCAGCAGCTCGATGGAGCGACCGCCCTATGGCTACACCTTC. Protein sequence: CASSSMERPPYGYTF.

This clonotype showed up many times. The V and J genes are TRBV20-1 and TRBJ1-5; possible D gene TRBD1, 5 bases. Germline CDR1 is DFQATT and CDR2 is SNEGSKA (reference sequence). CDR3 length: 13 residues. V was shortened by 3 bases and J by 3 bases, with 9 bases between the two germline ends. Written as DNA, the CDR3 is TGCAGTGCTAGGGGGGGGGTCAATCAGCCCCAGCATTTT. Translating it yields CSARGGVNQPQHF.

At least ten counts were recorded for this clonotype. The chain employs TRBV24-1 and TRBJ2-3, with D tentatively TRBD2 (5 bases). The V end was cut by 4 bases, the J end by 0 bases, with 16 bases between. The CDR3 runs 17 residues. The germline gives CDR1 KGHDR, CDR2 SFDVKD. In DNA form, the CDR3 reads TGTGCCACCAGTGACCCGAGGGTGTTCAATAGCACAGATACGCAGTATTTT. Encoded protein: CATSDPRVFNSTDTQYF.

In its sample, this clonotype was seen many times. The chain combines TRBV2 with TRBJ1-4, with D possibly being TRBD1 (5 bases). Per the germline V gene, CDR1 is SNHLY and CDR2 is FYNNEI. Trimming left V 8 bases short and J 8 bases short, with 15 bases between. The CDR3 has 13 amino acids. For the CDR3, the DNA is TGTGCCAGCGAAGGACACATCCGGGAAAAACTGTTTTTT. Its protein product is CASEGHIREKLFF.

The table lists this clonotype with many counts. The V and J genes are TRBV2 and TRBJ2-7; D perhaps matches TRBD1 (6 bases). Trimming pared 6 bases from V and 4 bases from J, leaving 19 bases between. The CDR3 has 15 amino acids. Germline V lookup: CDR1 SNHLY, CDR2 FYNNEI. CDR3 sequence (DNA): TGTGCCAGCAGAGTCGGGACACAGCCTTTTTACGAGCAGTACTTC. Its protein product is CASRVGTQPFYEQYF.

This clonotype occurred many times. The J gene is TRBJ2-3, the V gene TRBV7-6, with a tentative D call TRBD1 (5 bases). Germline values: CDR1 SGHVS, CDR2 FNYEAQ. V was clipped by 5 bases and J by 1 base, with 10 bases between them. The CDR3 extends over 14 amino acids. The CDR3 DNA sequence: TGTGCCAGCAGCCGCATAGGGGGCACAGATACGCAGTATTTT. Its protein is CASSRIGGTDTQYF. Supplemented by reference TRBV7-6 and TRBJ2-3, the full variable domain reads GAGVSQSPRYKVTKRGQDVALRCDPISGHVSLYWYRQALGQGPEFLTYFNYEAQQDKSGLPNDRFSAERPEGSISTLTIQRTEQRDSAMYRCASSRIGGTDTQYFGPGTRLTVL.

The CDR3 sequence is CSAKKDLAGYTF. In DNA, the CDR3 is TGCAGTGCTAAAAAGGACCTGGCTGGCTACACCTTC. The chain joins TRBV20-1 to TRBJ1-2; D remains unclear. There are 12 residues in the CDR3. Germline V gives CDR1 DFQATT, CDR2 SNEGSKA (reference sequence). V dropped 4 bases and J dropped 7 bases, with 13 bases sitting between them.

There are many counts of this clonotype. The chain links TRBV20-1 to TRBJ1-2; TRBD1 is a possible D gene (6 bases). V lost 0 bases and J lost 4, with 12 bases in between. Germline lookup yields CDR1 DFQATT and CDR2 SNEGSKA (reference sequence). The CDR3 runs to 14 residues. The chain's CDR3 is CSARDRKGGYGYTF. The CDR3 nucleotides read TGCAGTGCTAGAGATCGGAAAGGGGGCTATGGCTACACCTTC.

The rearrangement uses TRBV6-2 or TRBV6-3 and TRBJ2-2; D is uncertain. This CDR3 comprises 12 residues. Looked up from germline, CDR1 is MNHEY and CDR2 is SVGEGT. V dropped 9 bases and J dropped 6 bases, with 11 bases sitting between them. CDR3 coding DNA: TGTGCCAGTAATGCAGGCGCCGGGGAGCTGTTTTTT. This gives the protein CASNAGAGELFF.

This clonotype has at least ten counts. This chain connects TRBV11-2 to TRBJ2-3; D possibly corresponds to TRBD1 (6 bases). Deletions cut 0 bases from V and 0 bases from J, with 13 bases between. The CDR3 contains 17 residues. Looked up from germline, CDR1 is SGHAT and CDR2 is FQNNGV. CDR3 residues: CASSLEYRVASTDTQYF. In nucleotides, the CDR3 is TGTGCCAGCAGCTTAGAGTACAGGGTAGCTAGCACAGATACGCAGTATTTT.

This clonotype occurred many times. The gene calls are TRBV5-8 and TRBJ2-1; 10 nucleotides line up with TRBD1. This CDR3 contains 15 residues. Germline-derived CDR1 and CDR2 are SGHTS and YDEGEE. The J segment lost 6 bases and the V segment lost 4 bases, leaving 7 bases of the junction unmatched. The CDR3 nucleotides read TGTGCCAGCAGCGGCCGGGACAGGGGTGGCAATGAGCAGTTCTTC. It encodes CASSGRDRGGNEQFF.

This clonotype was seen repeatedly, ten times or more. The genes are TRBV2 and TRBJ1-5, with TRBD1 as a possible D gene (5 bases). The CDR3 is 16 amino acids. The V gene lost 6 bases and the J gene lost 4 bases, with 19 bases spanning the gap. The germline V gene encodes CDR1 SNHLY and CDR2 FYNNEI. CDR3: CASRRSGTGLNQPQHF. CDR3 bases: TGTGCCAGCAGGCGGAGCGGCACAGGTCTTAATCAGCCCCAGCATTTT.

This clonotype was counted many times. This chain connects TRBV6-1 to TRBJ2-2, with D uncertain. Germline V lookup: CDR1 MNHNS, CDR2 SASEGT. Trimming took off 2 bases at V and 7 bases at J, with 8 bases between the two ends. This CDR3 region has 13 residues. The CDR3 region is CASSEIESGELFF. CDR3 coding DNA: TGTGCCAGCAGTGAAATCGAAAGCGGGGAGCTGTTTTTT.

This clonotype was observed many times. J is TRBJ2-1 and V is TRBV28; 9 nucleotides match TRBD1. Germline V gene lookup returns CDR1 MDHEN and CDR2 SYDVKM. The CDR3 is made up of 17 amino acids. With 0 bases clipped from V and 5 bases from J, the junction kept 8 bases outside the gene matches. The CDR3 here is CASSLWRGQGRHNEQFF. CDR3 sequence (DNA): TGTGCCAGCAGTTTATGGCGAGGACAGGGGAGGCACAATGAGCAGTTCTTC.

A remark on this clonotype: A single base separates this from a much larger clone, so it may be a read error. CDR3 sequence (DNA): TGTGCCAGCAGATGGGCAGGGCGGAGCTATGGCTACACCTTC. It encodes CASRWAGRSYGYTF. The rearrangement links TRBV5-8 to TRBJ1-2, with D possibly matching TRBD1 (5 bases). V was trimmed by 5 bases and J by 4 bases, leaving 15 bases between them. This CDR3 is built from 14 residues. Germline values: CDR1 SGHTS, CDR2 YDEGEE.

The sample holds many counts of this clonotype. The chain has TRBV12-3 or TRBV12-4 and TRBJ2-2; maybe TRBD2 (5 bases). The CDR3 spans 16 residues. Trimming removed 3 bases at V and 0 bases at J, with 11 bases between. The CDR3 is CASSFPGFTNTGELFF. The CDR3 DNA follows: TGTGCCAGCAGTTTTCCGGGATTTACGAACACCGGGGAGCTGTTTTTT.

This clonotype appeared a few times. J is TRBJ1-6 and V is TRBV15; a weak D match, TRBD1 (6 bases). The V gene's germline CDR1 is LNHNV and CDR2 YYDKDF (reference sequence). The CDR3 extends over 15 amino acids. The V and J ends lost 4 bases and 2 bases respectively, with 9 bases between them. In DNA form, the CDR3 reads TGTGCCACCAGCACAGGGGACGCCTATAATTCACCCCTCCACTTT. It encodes CATSTGDAYNSPLHF. The variable domain in full, completed from reference TRBV15 and TRBJ1-6, reads DAMVIQNPRYQVTQFGKPVTLSCSQTLNHNVMYWYQQKSSQAPKLLFHYYDKDFNNEADTPDNFQSRRPNTSFCFLDIRSPGLGDTAMYLCATSTGDAYNSPLHFGNGTRLTVT.

This clonotype was found many times. The chain uses TRBV12-3 or TRBV12-4 and TRBJ1-2; D unresolved. The CDR3 has 14 residues. Trimming shortened V by 0 bases and J by 2 bases, and 7 bases separated the two germline ends. In nucleotides, the CDR3 is TGTGCCAGCAGTTTAGCACAGACCAACTATGGCTACACCTTC. Translated, it gives CASSLAQTNYGYTF.